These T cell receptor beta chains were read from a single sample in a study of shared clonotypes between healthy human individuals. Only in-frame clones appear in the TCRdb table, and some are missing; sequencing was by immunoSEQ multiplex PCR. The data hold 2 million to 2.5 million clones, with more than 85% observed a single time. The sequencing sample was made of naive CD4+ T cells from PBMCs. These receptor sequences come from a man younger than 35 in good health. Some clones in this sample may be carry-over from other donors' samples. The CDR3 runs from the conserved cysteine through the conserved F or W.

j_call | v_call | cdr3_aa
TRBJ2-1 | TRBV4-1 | CASSQEGKTSGTAYNEQFF
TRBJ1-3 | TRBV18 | CASSPTVGRDGNTIYF
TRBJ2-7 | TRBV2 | CASAVTLGGRVHF
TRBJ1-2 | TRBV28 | CASSSTTYFVGNYGYTF
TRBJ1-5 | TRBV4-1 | CASSQDLNSNQPQHF
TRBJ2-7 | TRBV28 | CASSPQGEQYF
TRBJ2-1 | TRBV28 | CASSLYRGYNEQFF
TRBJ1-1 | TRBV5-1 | CASSLWGPGAGVATEAFF
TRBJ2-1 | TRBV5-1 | CASSLARQGSNEQFF
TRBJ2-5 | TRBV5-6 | CASSSRVGLETQYF
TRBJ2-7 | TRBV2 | CASSPPVVPYEQYF
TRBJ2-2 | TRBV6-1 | CASSAPSSTGELFF
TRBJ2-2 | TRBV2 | CASKRAATNTGELFF
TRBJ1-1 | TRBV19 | CASSLAVNTEAFF
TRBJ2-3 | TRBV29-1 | CSVARGGTDTQYF
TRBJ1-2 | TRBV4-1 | CASSQTGTGGAYGYTF
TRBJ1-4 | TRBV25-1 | CASSGRDLREKLFF
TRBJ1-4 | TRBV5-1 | CASSLDGYNEKLFF
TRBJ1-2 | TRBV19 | CASSPERFYGYTF
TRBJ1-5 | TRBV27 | CASSDTGDEGQPQHF
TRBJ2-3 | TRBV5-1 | CASSGGTGGTDTQYF
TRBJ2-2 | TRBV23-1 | CASSQSVAGGPGELFF
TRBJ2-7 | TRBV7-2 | CASSLMGQIHYEQYF
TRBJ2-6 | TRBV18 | CASSTQGTTSSGANVLTF
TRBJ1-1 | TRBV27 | CASSRGAQNTEAFF
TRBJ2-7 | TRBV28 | CASSLRAGRPVYEQYF
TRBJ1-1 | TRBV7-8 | CASSQRRGPEAFF
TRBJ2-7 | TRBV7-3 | CASSALAGGDEQYF
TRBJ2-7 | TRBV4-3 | CASSRGVSYEQYF
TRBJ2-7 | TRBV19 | CASSITWGVSYEQYF
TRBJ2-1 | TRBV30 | CAWSFSGRDKFF
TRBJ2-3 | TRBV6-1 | CASSERGDRGRPFTDTQYF
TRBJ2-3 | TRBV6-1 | CASRIMASTDTQYF
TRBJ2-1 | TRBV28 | CASSLPDSPWEFF
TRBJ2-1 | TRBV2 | CASRVRGRNNEQFF
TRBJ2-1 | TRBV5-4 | CASSTRQGTYNEQFF
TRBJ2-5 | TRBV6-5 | CASSSGETQYF
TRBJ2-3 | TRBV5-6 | CASSQKGTDTQYF
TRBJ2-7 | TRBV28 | CASSSGGTGSSYEQYF
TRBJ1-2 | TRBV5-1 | CASSRTISGQGAGGYTF
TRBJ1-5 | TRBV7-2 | CASSPLGQSFGNQPQHF
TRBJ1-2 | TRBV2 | CASRAQRGNYGYTF